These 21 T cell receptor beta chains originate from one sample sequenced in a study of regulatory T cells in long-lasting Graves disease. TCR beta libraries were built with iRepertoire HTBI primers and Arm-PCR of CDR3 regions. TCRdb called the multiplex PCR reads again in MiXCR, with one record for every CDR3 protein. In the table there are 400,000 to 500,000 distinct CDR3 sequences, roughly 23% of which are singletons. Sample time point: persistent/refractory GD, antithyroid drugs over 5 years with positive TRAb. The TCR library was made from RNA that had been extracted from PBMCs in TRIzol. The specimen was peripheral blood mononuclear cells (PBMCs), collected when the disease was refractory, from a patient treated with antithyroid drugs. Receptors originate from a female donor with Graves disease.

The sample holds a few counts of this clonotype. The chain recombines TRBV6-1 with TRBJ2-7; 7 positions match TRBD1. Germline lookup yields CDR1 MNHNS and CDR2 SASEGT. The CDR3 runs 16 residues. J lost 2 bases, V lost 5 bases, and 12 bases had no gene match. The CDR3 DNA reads TGTGCCAGCAGTCCTTTAACTCAGACAGGGACCTACGAGCAGTACTTC. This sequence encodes CASSPLTQTGTYEQYF.

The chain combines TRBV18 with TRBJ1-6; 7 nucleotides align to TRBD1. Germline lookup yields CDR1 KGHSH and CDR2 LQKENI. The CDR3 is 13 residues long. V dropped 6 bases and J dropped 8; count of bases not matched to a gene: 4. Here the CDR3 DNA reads TGTGCCAGCTCGGGACAGAAGGATTCACCCCTCCACTTT. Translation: CASSGQKDSPLHF.

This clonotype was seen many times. For the CDR3, the DNA is TGTGCTAGTGGTTTGGTACAAGGAGGGGGGATTAATGAAAAACTGTTTTTT. Translated: CASGLVQGGGINEKLFF. The chain has TRBV12-5 and TRBJ1-4; possibly TRBD1 for D (6 bases). The length of the CDR3 is 17 residues. CDR1 LGHNT and CDR2 FRNRAP come from the germline V gene. V was trimmed by 0 bases and J by 4 bases, leaving 15 bases between them.

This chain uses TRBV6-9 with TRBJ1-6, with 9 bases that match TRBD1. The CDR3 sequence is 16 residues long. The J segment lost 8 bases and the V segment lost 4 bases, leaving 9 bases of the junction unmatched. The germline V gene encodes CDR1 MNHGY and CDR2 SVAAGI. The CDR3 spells CASSSQGAMVDSPLHF. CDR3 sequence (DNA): TGTGCCAGCAGTTCACAGGGGGCGATGGTCGATTCACCCCTCCACTTT.

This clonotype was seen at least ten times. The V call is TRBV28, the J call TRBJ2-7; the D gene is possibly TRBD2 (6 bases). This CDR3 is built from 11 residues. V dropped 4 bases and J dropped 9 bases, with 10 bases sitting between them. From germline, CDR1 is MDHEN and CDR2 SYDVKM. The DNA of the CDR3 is TGTGCCAGCAGTTCGGGACTGATGCAGTACTTC. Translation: CASSSGLMQYF.

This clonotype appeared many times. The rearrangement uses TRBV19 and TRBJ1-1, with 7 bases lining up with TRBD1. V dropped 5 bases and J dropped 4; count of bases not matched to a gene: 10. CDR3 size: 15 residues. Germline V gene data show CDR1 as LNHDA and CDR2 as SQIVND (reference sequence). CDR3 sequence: CASSSRTGVSTEAFF. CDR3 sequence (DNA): TGTGCCAGTAGTTCCCGAACAGGGGTGAGCACTGAAGCTTTCTTT.

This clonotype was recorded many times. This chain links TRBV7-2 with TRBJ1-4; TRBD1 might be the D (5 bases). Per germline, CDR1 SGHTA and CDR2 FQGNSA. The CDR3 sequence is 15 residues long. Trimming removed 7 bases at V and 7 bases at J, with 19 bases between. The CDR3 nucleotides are TGTGCCAGCACCCTATATGGGGGTGGAGGTGAAAAACTGTTTTTT. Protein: CASTLYGGGGEKLFF.

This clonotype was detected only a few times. The CDR3 bases are TGTGCCAGCAGCTTAAGGGACGGCAGCTCTGGAAACACCATATATTTT. Amino acid sequence: CASSLRDGSSGNTIYF. The rearrangement links TRBV7-2 to TRBJ1-3; a possible D gene is TRBD1 (5 bases). V was trimmed by 2 bases and J by 0 bases, leaving 11 bases between them. CDR1 and CDR2 (germline): SGHTA, FQGNSA. This CDR3 is 16 amino acids long.

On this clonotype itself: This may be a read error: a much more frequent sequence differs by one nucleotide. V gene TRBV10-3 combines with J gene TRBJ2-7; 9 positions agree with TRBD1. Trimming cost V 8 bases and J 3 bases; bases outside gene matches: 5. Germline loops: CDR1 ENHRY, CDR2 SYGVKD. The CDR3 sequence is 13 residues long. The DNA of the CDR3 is TGTGCCATCCAGGGACAGGGATGCTACGAGCAGTACTTC. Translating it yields CAIQGQGCYEQYF.

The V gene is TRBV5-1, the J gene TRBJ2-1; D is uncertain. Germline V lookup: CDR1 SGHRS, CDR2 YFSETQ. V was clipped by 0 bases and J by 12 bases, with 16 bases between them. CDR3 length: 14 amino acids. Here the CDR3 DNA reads TGCGCCAGCAGCTTGGGAGACCAGCAAGCGACGCAGTTCTTC. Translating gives CASSLGDQQATQFF.

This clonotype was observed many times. The chain's CDR3 is CASSTPIEGAGNQPQHF. CDR3 sequence (DNA): TGTGCCAGCAGTACGCCAATCGAGGGGGCTGGCAATCAGCCCCAGCATTTT. The rearrangement uses TRBV28 and TRBJ1-5; 7 bases agree with TRBD1. The CDR3 is made up of 17 amino acids. The germline gives CDR1 MDHEN, CDR2 SYDVKM. V lost 5 bases and J lost 2; bases outside the gene matches: 12.

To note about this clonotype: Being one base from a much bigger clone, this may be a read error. The chain's CDR3 is CSVEQSGLAGGETRYF. The CDR3 DNA reads as TGCAGCGTTGAGCAGTCGGGACTAGCGGGTGGAGAGACCCGGTACTTC. The chain recombines TRBV29-1 with TRBJ2-5; 12 bases agree with TRBD2. There are 16 residues in the CDR3. CDR1 is SQVTM, CDR2 ANQGSEA, per germline.

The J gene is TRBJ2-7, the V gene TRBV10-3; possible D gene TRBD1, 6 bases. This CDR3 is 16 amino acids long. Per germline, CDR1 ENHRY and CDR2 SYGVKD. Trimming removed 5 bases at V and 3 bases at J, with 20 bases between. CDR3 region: CAISPHNGQPGYEQYF. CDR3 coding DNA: TGTGCCATCAGTCCCCATAACGGACAGCCAGGCTACGAGCAGTACTTC.

The chain's CDR3 is CASNTPGLAGGRTGELFF. The CDR3 DNA reads TGTGCCAGCAACACACCGGGACTAGCGGGGGGCCGTACCGGGGAGCTGTTTTTT. The chain couples TRBV2 to TRBJ2-2; 15 bases are a match to TRBD2. Germline trimming cut 7 bases from V and 5 bases from J; bases unmatched to any gene: 11. Per germline, CDR1 SNHLY and CDR2 FYNNEI. The CDR3 is made up of 18 amino acids.

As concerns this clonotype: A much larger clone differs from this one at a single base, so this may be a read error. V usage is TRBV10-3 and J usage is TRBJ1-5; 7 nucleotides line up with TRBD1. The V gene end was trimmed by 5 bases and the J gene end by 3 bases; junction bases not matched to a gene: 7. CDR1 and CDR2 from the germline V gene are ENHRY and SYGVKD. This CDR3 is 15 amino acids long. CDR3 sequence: CAISRTGRDNQPQHF. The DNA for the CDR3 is TGTGCCATCAGTAGGACAGGCCGGGACAATCAGCCCCAGCATTTT.

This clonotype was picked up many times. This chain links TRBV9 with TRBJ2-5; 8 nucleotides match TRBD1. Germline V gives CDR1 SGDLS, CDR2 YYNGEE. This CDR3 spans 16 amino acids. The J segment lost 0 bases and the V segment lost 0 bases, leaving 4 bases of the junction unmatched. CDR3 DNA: TGTGCCAGCAGCGTAGAAGCAGGGGGCCACCAAGAGACCCAGTACTTC. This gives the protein CASSVEAGGHQETQYF.

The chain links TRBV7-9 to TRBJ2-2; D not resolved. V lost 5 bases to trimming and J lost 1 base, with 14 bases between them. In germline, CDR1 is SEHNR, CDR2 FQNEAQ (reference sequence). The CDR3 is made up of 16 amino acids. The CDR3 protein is CASSPYSGLNTGELFF. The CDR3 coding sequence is TGTGCCAGCAGCCCATATTCCGGGTTGAACACCGGGGAGCTGTTTTTT. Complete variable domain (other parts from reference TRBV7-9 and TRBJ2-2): DTGVSQNPRHKITKRGQNVTFRCDPISEHNRLYWYRQTLGQGPEFLTYFQNEAQLEKSRLLSDRFSAERPKGSFSTLEIQRTEQGDSAMYLCASSPYSGLNTGELFFGEGSRLTVL.

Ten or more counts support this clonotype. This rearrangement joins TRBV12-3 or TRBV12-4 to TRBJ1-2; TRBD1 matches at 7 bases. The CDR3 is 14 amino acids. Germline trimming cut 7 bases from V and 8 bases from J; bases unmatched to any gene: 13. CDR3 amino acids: CASNLLTGQGGYTF. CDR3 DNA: TGTGCCAGCAATCTTCTGACAGGGCAGGGGGGCTACACCTTC.

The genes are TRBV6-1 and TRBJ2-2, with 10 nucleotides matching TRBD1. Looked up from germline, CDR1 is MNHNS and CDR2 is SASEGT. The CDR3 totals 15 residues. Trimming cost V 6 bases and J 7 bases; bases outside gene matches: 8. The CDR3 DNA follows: TGTGCCAGCAGAACTGGACAGGGGGTGGTCGGGGAGCTGTTTTTT. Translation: CASRTGQGVVGELFF.

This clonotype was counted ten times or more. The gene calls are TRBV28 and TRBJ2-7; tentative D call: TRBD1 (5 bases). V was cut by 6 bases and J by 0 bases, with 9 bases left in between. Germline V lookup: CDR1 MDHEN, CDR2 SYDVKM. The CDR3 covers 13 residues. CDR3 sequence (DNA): TGTGCCAGCAGACCTCAGGGCTCCTACGAGCAGTACTTC. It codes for CASRPQGSYEQYF.

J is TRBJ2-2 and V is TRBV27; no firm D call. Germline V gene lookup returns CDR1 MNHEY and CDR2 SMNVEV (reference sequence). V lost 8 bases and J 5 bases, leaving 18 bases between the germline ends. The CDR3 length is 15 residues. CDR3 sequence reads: CASLPRVSGTGELFF. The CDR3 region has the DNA TGTGCCAGCCTCCCCCGCGTCTCCGGGACCGGGGAGCTGTTTTTT.